A selection of T cell receptor beta chains follows, all from one sample in a study of technical replicates of blood from a few donors. Using immunoSEQ multiplex PCR, the repertoire was profiled, and TCRdb retains in-frame clones only, with some absent. The top ten hold approximately 0.28% of the sample, which has 60,000 to 75,000 clones, around 97% seen once. Material for sequencing was T cells isolated from PBMCs. The receptors originated from a human donor in good health. CDR3s include the opening cysteine and the closing phenylalanine or tryptophan. The order of the fields is J gene, V gene, D gene, clone size, CDR3 DNA, CDR3 protein. D genes are given only for firm matches. Clone size is stated in some rows and not others, as once, few, many or a class when expanded.

>TRBJ2-1|TRBV12-5|NA|NA
TGTGCTAGTGGCCCCCAGGGGCCCTACAATGAGCAGTTCTTC
CASGPQGPYNEQFF
>TRBJ1-3|TRBV7-9|NA|NA
TGTGCCAGCAGCCCGGATTCAGGGTCTGGAAACACCATATATTTT
CASSPDSGSGNTIYF
>TRBJ2-7|TRBV4-3|TRBD1|NA
TGCGCCAGCAGCCAGGACAGGAGCTCCTACGAGCAGTACTTC
CASSQDRSSYEQYF
>TRBJ1-4|TRBV4-3|NA|NA
TGCGCCAGCAGCCAAGAAAGCACAGATCTTAATGAAAAACTGTTTTTT
CASSQESTDLNEKLFF
>TRBJ1-1|TRBV5-1|NA|NA
TGCGCCAGCAGCGATAACAGGGAAATTACTGAAGCTTTCTTT
CASSDNREITEAFF
>TRBJ1-4|TRBV28|NA|NA
TGTGCCAGCAGGCTCAGTACAGGGACCCAACTGTTTTTT
CASRLSTGTQLFF
>TRBJ1-1|TRBV7-9|TRBD1|NA
TGTGCCAGCAGAAGCCATACCGGGACAGGCAACACTGAAGCTTTCTTT
CASRSHTGTGNTEAFF
>TRBJ2-1|TRBV5-1|TRBD2|NA
TGCGCCAGCAGCTTCGGGAGGGATTACTACAATGAGCAGTTCTTC
CASSFGRDYYNEQFF
>TRBJ2-2|TRBV7-3|TRBD2|NA
TGTGCCAGCAGCTCCCTACGACGGGAGGGCACCGGGGAGCTGTTTTTT
CASSSLRREGTGELFF
>TRBJ2-2|TRBV6-5|TRBD2|NA
TGTGCCAGCAACGCGGGAGTTTACACCGGGGAGCTGTTTTTT
CASNAGVYTGELFF
>TRBJ2-1|TRBV28|NA|NA
TGTGCCAGCAGTTTTTCCCGACTGCCTTACAATGAGCAGTTCTTC
CASSFSRLPYNEQFF
>TRBJ2-3|TRBV11-2|NA|NA
TGTGCCAGCAGCTCCGGGCCACAGGTTACAGATACGCAGTATTTT
CASSSGPQVTDTQYF
>TRBJ1-1|TRBV7-9|TRBD1|NA
TGTGCCAGCAGTTTTTCTCACCACCGGGACAGGGCTCTCACTGAAGCTTTCTTT
CASSFSHHRDRALTEAFF
>TRBJ1-5|TRBV27|NA|NA
TGTGCCAGCAGTTTAGACGGGTACCAGCCCCAGCATTTT
CASSLDGYQPQHF
>TRBJ2-7|TRBV2|NA|NA
TGTGCCAGCTTGAAACAGGACAGCTCCTACGAGCAGTACTTC
CASLKQDSSYEQYF
>TRBJ1-5|TRBV6-1|TRBD1|NA
TGTGCCAGCAGTGATGTTAAGGGGGCAAATCAGCCCCAGCATTTT
CASSDVKGANQPQHF
>TRBJ2-2|TRBV5-1|TRBD2|NA
TGCGCCAGCAGCTTGCAGCGGGAGATCACCGGGGAGCTGTTTTTT
CASSLQREITGELFF
>TRBJ1-5|TRBV4-1|NA|NA
TGCGCCAGCAGCCCAGGGGAGGGGAATCAGCCCCAGCATTTT
CASSPGEGNQPQHF
>TRBJ1-5|TRBV30|NA|NA
TGTGCCTGGAGTGGAACCCCCAGGCAGCCCCAGCATTTT
CAWSGTPRQPQHF
>TRBJ1-1|TRBV6-5|NA|NA
TGTGCCAGCACCCCTTGGGGGCAGGCGAACACTGAAGCTTTCTTT
CASTPWGQANTEAFF
>TRBJ2-7|TRBV6-1|TRBD2|NA
TGTGCCAGCAGTGAATGGGTTAGCGGGAGTAACTACGAGCAGTACTTC
CASSEWVSGSNYEQYF
>TRBJ2-7|TRBV11-3|TRBD1|once
TGTGCCAGCAGCTCTCCGACAGGGGAAGGGTGGGACGACTACGAGCAGTACTTC
CASSSPTGEGWDDYEQYF
>TRBJ1-1|TRBV4-1|TRBD1|NA
TGCGCCAGCAGCCATGACAGGGGCTCCCCCCCTCTAGCTTTCTTT
CASSHDRGSPPLAFF
>TRBJ2-7|TRBV5-1|NA|NA
TGCGCCAGCAGCCTAGCTGTATTGGAGGAGCAGTACTTC
CASSLAVLEEQYF
>TRBJ1-2|TRBV5-4|TRBD1|NA
TGTGCCAGCAGCCGCGGACAGGGGGCCTCCTATGGAGCCTATGGCTACACCTTC
CASSRGQGASYGAYGYTF
>TRBJ2-1|TRBV25-1|TRBD1|NA
TGTGCCAGCAGTGTGGGACAGGGGGCAGAGGAGCAGTTCTTC
CASSVGQGAEEQFF
>TRBJ2-1|TRBV30|NA|NA
TGTGCCTGGAGTTTCATGCGAAATGAGCAGTTCTTC
CAWSFMRNEQFF
>TRBJ1-1|TRBV7-2|TRBD1|NA
TGTGCCAGCAGCTTACAGGGACAGGGGGCACTAGCTTTCTTT
CASSLQGQGALAFF
>TRBJ1-3|TRBV27|TRBD1|NA
TGTGCCAGCAGTCCAGACAGGGAAAGAAACACCATATATTTT
CASSPDRERNTIYF
>TRBJ1-5|TRBV15|NA|NA
TGTGCCACCAGCGACTGGGGCAGCAATCAGCCCCAGCATTTT
CATSDWGSNQPQHF
>TRBJ2-3|TRBV21-1|NA|NA
TGTGCCAGCAGCAAATGCGGCGTTACAGATACGCAGTATTTT
CASSKCGVTDTQYF
>TRBJ2-6|TRBV2|NA|NA
TGTGCCAGCAGATCAGGCAGCTCTGGGGCCAACGTCCTGACTTTC
CASRSGSSGANVLTF
>TRBJ2-7|TRBV27|TRBD2|NA
TGTGCCAGCAGCCCATATCCACTAGCGGGAGGGCCCAACGAGCAGTACTTC
CASSPYPLAGGPNEQYF
>TRBJ1-4|TRBV9|TRBD1|NA
TGTGCCAGCAGTTCCACCACCCACCGGGACAGGGATAATGAAAAACTGTTTTTT
CASSSTTHRDRDNEKLFF
>TRBJ2-3|TRBV4-3|TRBD2|NA
TGCGCCAGCAGCCAAGATACGAGCGGGAGTAGGTTATTCGATACGCAGTATTTT
CASSQDTSGSRLFDTQYF
>TRBJ2-7|TRBV5-8|NA|NA
TGTGCCAGCAGCTTCCAGGGCCCATCCTACGAGCAGTACTTC
CASSFQGPSYEQYF
>TRBJ2-7|TRBV11-1|NA|NA
TGTGCCAGCAGCTTAACAGGATTCACCTACGAGCAGTACTTC
CASSLTGFTYEQYF
>TRBJ2-5|TRBV5-8|TRBD2|once
TGTGCCAGCAGCAGGGGACTAGCGGGGCAAGAGACCCAGTACTTC
CASSRGLAGQETQYF
>TRBJ2-1|TRBV4-1|TRBD1|NA
TGCGCCAGCAGCCATAGGACAGGGAATGAAGATGAGCAGTTCTTC
CASSHRTGNEDEQFF
>TRBJ2-1|TRBV28|NA|NA
TGTGCCAGCAGTGAGGCAACTAGTCCGTATGAGCAGTTCTTC
CASSEATSPYEQFF
>TRBJ1-2|TRBV21-1|NA|NA
TGTGCCAGGAGAGACAGGGGAGGAGGCTACACCTTC
CARRDRGGGYTF
>TRBJ1-2|TRBV13|TRBD1|NA
TGTGCCAGCAGCACTGTACAGGGGGAAAATTATGGCTACACCTTC
CASSTVQGENYGYTF
>TRBJ2-5|TRBV27|TRBD1|NA
TGTGCCAGCAGTTCTCTGGGACAGGCGAAAGAGACCCAGTACTTC
CASSSLGQAKETQYF
>TRBJ2-7|TRBV5-1|TRBD2|NA
TGCGCCAGCAGCTTGCTCGCGGGAGTCGGATACGAGCAGTACTTC
CASSLLAGVGYEQYF
>TRBJ2-2|TRBV19|NA|once
TGTGCCAGTAGTGTTCAGGGCGTCGGGGAGCTGTTTTTT
CASSVQGVGELFF
>TRBJ1-1|TRBV28|TRBD1|NA
TGTGCCAGCAGTTTAAGGGACAGCCTTCAAATGAACACTGAAGCTTTCTTT
CASSLRDSLQMNTEAFF
>TRBJ2-2|TRBV11-3|NA|NA
TGTGCCAGCAGCTTAGGAGGGGGACAGAACACCGGGGAGCTGTTTTTT
CASSLGGGQNTGELFF
>TRBJ1-5|TRBV7-3|NA|few
TGTGCCAGCAGCTTAAACTCGGTTCATCAGCCCCAGCATTTT
CASSLNSVHQPQHF
>TRBJ1-4|TRBV7-2|NA|NA
TGTGCCAGCACGGGGGGGTCGACTAATGAAAAACTGTTTTTT
CASTGGSTNEKLFF
>TRBJ1-1|TRBV7-9|NA|NA
TGTGCCATTCTGAGTACAGGCTGGGGATTGAACACTGAAGCTTTCTTT
CAILSTGWGLNTEAFF
>TRBJ1-5|TRBV6-1|NA|once
TGTGCCAGCAGTGAAGTGCAGTTCCAGCATTTT
CASSEVQFQHF
>TRBJ2-7|TRBV6-5|NA|NA
TGTGCCAGCAGTCCCGGGAGAGGTGGTTACGAGCAGTACTTC
CASSPGRGGYEQYF